The 9 T cell receptor beta chains listed next were all sequenced from one sample in a study of neoadjuvant nivolumab and ipilimumab in lung cancer. TCRdb's copy holds only in-frame clones and misses some; the assay was immunoSEQ multiplex PCR. The sample lists fewer than 35,000 clones; about 85% were seen once. Specimen: peripheral blood, collected before neoadjuvant nivolumab, alone or with ipilimumab. The receptors shown here come from an adult with non-small cell lung cancer.

This clone was seen just once. The chain is built from TRBV11-2 and TRBJ1-1; unclear D gene. The CDR3 is 14 amino acids. Germline V CDR1 and CDR2: SGHAT, FQNNGV. V lost 0 bases and J 5 bases, leaving 10 bases between the germline ends. The DNA of the CDR3 is TGTGCCAGCAGCTTAGAACGGGCTGGGACTGAAGCTTTCTTT. This encodes CASSLERAGTEAFF.

This chain uses TRBV10-3 with TRBJ1-5; TRBD1 aligns across 7 bases. Germline CDR1 ENHRY, CDR2 SYGVKD. V shed 7 bases, J shed 4 bases, and the junction held 7 bases outside the gene matches. The CDR3 is made up of 14 amino acids. DNA for the CDR3: TGTGCCATCAAAGGGACAGCCGTTAATCAGCCCCAGCATTTT. This codes for CAIKGTAVNQPQHF.

The V and J genes are TRBV2 and TRBJ1-2, with D perhaps matching TRBD1 (5 bases). CDR1 is SNHLY and CDR2 is FYNNEI in the germline V gene. The CDR3 runs to 12 residues. V lost 2 bases, J lost 8 bases, and 9 bases lay in between. The CDR3 sequence: CASSEQGGGYTF. The CDR3 DNA is TGTGCCAGCAGTGAACAGGGTGGGGGCTACACCTTC.

CDR3 coding DNA: TGCGCCAGCAGCGCAACAGGGGGTGACTATGGCTACACCTTC. It translates to CASSATGGDYGYTF. The J gene is TRBJ1-2, the V gene TRBV5-1; 8 bases agree with TRBD1. Unmatched junction bases numbered 5, after V lost 4 bases and J lost 3 bases. The germline gives CDR1 SGHRS, CDR2 YFSETQ. This CDR3 has 14 amino acids.

Concerning this clone itself: Other DNA sequences in the same sample also yield this CDR3. The chain is built from TRBV6-5 and TRBJ2-7, with D hard to call. The V gene's germline CDR1 is MNHEY and CDR2 SVGAGI. This CDR3 comprises 12 residues. Trimming removed 6 bases at V and 1 base at J, with 7 bases between. The CDR3: CASSSRSYEQYF. Written as DNA, the CDR3 is TGTGCCAGCAGCTCCAGGTCCTACGAGCAGTACTTC.

The rearrangement joins TRBV5-1 to TRBJ1-2, with 7 bases matching TRBD1. With V trimmed by 0 bases and J by 7 bases, 3 bases remained unmatched. CDR1 is SGHRS and CDR2 is YFSETQ in the germline V gene. The CDR3 spans 13 residues. DNA of the CDR3: TGCGCCAGCAGCTTGGGTGGGACAGTTGGCTACACCTTC. The encoded protein is CASSLGGTVGYTF.

The chain carries TRBV5-1 and TRBJ2-3; TRBD1 is a possible D gene (5 bases). CDR1 SGHRS and CDR2 YFSETQ come from the germline V gene. The ends were cut back, 0 bases at V and 5 bases at J, with 10 bases in the middle. The CDR3 length is 14 residues. The CDR3 coding sequence is TGCGCCAGCAGCTTGGCCAGGGAAGAAGATACGCAGTATTTT. This encodes CASSLAREEDTQYF.

The chain has TRBV19 and TRBJ2-1; D ambiguous. The CDR3 runs 15 residues. Germline-derived CDR1 and CDR2 are LNHDA and SQIVND (reference sequence). Trimming shortened V by 0 bases and J by 7 bases, and 13 bases separated the two germline ends. The CDR3 here is CASSIDFSLVNEQFF. DNA of the CDR3: TGTGCCAGTAGTATAGATTTTTCCCTAGTGAATGAGCAGTTCTTC.

The chain employs TRBV27 and TRBJ2-6; D may correspond to TRBD1 or TRBD2 (5 bases each). V was shortened by 3 bases and J by 0 bases, with 12 bases between the two germline ends. The CDR3 is 17 amino acids. CDR1 MNHEY and CDR2 SMNVEV come from the germline V gene (reference sequence). The CDR3 here is CASSLIVGDSGANVLTF. CDR3 nucleotide sequence: TGTGCCAGCAGTTTGATCGTGGGGGACTCTGGGGCCAACGTCCTGACTTTC.